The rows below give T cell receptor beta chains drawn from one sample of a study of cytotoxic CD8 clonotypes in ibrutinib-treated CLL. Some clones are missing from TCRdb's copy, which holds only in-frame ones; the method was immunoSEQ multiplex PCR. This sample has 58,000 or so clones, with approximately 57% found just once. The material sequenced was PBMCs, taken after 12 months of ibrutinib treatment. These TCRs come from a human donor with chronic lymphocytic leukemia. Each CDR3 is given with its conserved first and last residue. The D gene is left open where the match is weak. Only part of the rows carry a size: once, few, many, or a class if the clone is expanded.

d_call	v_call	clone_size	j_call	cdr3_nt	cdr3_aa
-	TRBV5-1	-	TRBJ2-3	TGCGCCAGCAGCTTTATCGGGGGTAGCACAGATACGCAGTATTTT	CASSFIGGSTDTQYF
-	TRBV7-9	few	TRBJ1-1	TGTGCCAGCAGCCCTCTAAGGGTCATGAACACTGAAGCTTTCTTT	CASSPLRVMNTEAFF
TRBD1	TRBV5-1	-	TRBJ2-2	TGCGCCAGCAGCCCGGGGACAGGATCTTACACCGGGGAGCTGTTTTTT	CASSPGTGSYTGELFF
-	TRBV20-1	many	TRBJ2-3	TGCAGTGCTAGAGATATAGATACGCAGTATTTT	CSARDIDTQYF
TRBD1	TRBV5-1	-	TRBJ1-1	TGCGCCAGCAGACGTTCTACTACAGGGGCGGTTGAAGCTTTCTTT	CASRRSTTGAVEAFF
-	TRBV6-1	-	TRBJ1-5	TGTGCCAGCAGTACAGGGAGAGGCAATCAGCCCCAGCATTTT	CASSTGRGNQPQHF
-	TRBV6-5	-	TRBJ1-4	TGTGCCAGCATGGCGCTGGGGGAAAAACTGTTTTTT	CASMALGEKLFF
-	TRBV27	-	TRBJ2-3	TGTGCCAGCAGTTCGGGCCGGAACACAGATACGCAGTATTTT	CASSSGRNTDTQYF
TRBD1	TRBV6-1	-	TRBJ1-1	TGTGCCAGCAAGGAGGGGGCGAACACTGAAGCTTTCTTT	CASKEGANTEAFF
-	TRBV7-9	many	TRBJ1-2	TGTGCCAGCAGCTTAGCGCTGGAGACTTTCTTC	CASSLALETFF
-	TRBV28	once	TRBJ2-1	TGTGCCAGCGGGAGGGCAGGGGATAACTACAATGAGCAGTTCTTC	CASGRAGDNYNEQFF
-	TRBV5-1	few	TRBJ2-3	TGCGCCAGCAGCGGGTTTCGGCAGGGCCCCAGCACAGATACGCAGTATTTT	CASSGFRQGPSTDTQYF
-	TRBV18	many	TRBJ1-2	TGTGCCAGCTCATCACTGGGTTTAGGCGGCTACACCTTC	CASSSLGLGGYTF
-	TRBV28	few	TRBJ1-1	TGTGCCAGCCGCGTTTATGAGGAAGCTTTCTTT	CASRVYEEAFF
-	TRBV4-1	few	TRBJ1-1	TGCGCCAGCAGCCTTTTAACGAGAGGGGCTGAAGCTTTCTTT	CASSLLTRGAEAFF
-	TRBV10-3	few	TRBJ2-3	TGTGCCATCAGTGAGCCAAGTAAGACGAGCACAGATACGCAGTATTTT	CAISEPSKTSTDTQYF
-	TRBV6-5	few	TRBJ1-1	TGTGCCAGACGGACAGAACCGAACACTGAAGCTTTCTTT	CARRTEPNTEAFF
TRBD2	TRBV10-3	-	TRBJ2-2	TGTGCCATATCGTCGGGACTACCCACCGGGGAGCTGTTTTTT	CAISSGLPTGELFF
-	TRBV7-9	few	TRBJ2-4	TGTGCCAGCAGCTTACAGGGTCGGGGCATTCAGTACTTC	CASSLQGRGIQYF
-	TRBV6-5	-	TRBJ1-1	TGTGCCAGCAGTTTTCGGGGGAGTGAAGCTTTCTTT	CASSFRGSEAFF
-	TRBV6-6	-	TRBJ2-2	TGTGCCAGCGGGTTTGCGGCCGGGGGCACCGGGGAGCTGTTTTTT	CASGFAAGGTGELFF
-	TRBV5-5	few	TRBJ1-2	TGTGCCAGCAGCTTTTTGGGCATCTACACCTTC	CASSFLGIYTF
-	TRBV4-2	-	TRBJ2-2	TGTGCCAGCAGCCAAGATAGGGGGTCCGGGGAGCTGTTTTTT	CASSQDRGSGELFF
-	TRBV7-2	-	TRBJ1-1	TGTGCCAGCAGCCCCCTGGCGATGAACACTGAAGCTTTCTTT	CASSPLAMNTEAFF
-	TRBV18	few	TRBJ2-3	TGTGCCAGCTCACCGGATTCCTCCGATACGCAGTATTTT	CASSPDSSDTQYF
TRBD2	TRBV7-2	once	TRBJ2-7	TGTGCCAGCAGCTTAGCGCTAGCGGGAGGGTACGAGCAGTACTTC	CASSLALAGGYEQYF
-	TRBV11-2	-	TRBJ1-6	TGTGCCAGCACCTCGAACCACTATAATTCACCCCTCCACTTT	CASTSNHYNSPLHF
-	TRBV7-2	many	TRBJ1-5	TGTGCCAGCAGCGAGACGCCGGGGCAGCCCCAGCATTTT	CASSETPGQPQHF
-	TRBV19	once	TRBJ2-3	TGTGCCAGTAGTATAGATCGTCAGGGAGGACGGTGGCAGTATTTT	CASSIDRQGGRWQYF
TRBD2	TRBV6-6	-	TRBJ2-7	TGTGCCAGCAGCCCCCTCGCCAGGGACTATTCCGAGCAGTACTTC	CASSPLARDYSEQYF
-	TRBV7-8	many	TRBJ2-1	TGTGCCAGCAGCTTTTCTGGGGGGAATGAGCAGTTCTTC	CASSFSGGNEQFF
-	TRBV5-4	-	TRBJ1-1	TGTGCCAGCAGCTTGGATGGGCGTGTTGCTGAAGCTTTCTTT	CASSLDGRVAEAFF
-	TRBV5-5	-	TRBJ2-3	TGTGCCAGCAGCTTGGTGGCGGGGGCCCGCACAGATACGCAGTATTTT	CASSLVAGARTDTQYF
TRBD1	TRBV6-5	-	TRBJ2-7	TGTGCCAGCAGACACGCCGGGACAGGGGGCTGGGTGCAGTACTTC	CASRHAGTGGWVQYF
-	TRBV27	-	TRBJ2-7	TGTGCCAGCACTAACGCCGGGAACTACGAGCAGTACTTC	CASTNAGNYEQYF
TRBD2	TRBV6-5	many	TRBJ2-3	TGTGCCAGCAGTTACTCCGGGACTAGCGGCACAGATACGCAGTATTTT	CASSYSGTSGTDTQYF
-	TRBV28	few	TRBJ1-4	TGTGCCAGCAGCAGGCCAGGGGAAGGCGAAAAACTGTTTTTT	CASSRPGEGEKLFF
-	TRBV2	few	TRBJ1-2	TGTGCCAGCAGTGTGAGGACAGAGTATGGCTACACCTTC	CASSVRTEYGYTF
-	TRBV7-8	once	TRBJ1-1	TGTGCCAGCAGCCCAATCGCCCCGGAAGCTTTCTTT	CASSPIAPEAFF
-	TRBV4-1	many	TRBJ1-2	TGCGCCAGCAGCCAAGATATAGGGAGTAGTGGCTACACCTTC	CASSQDIGSSGYTF
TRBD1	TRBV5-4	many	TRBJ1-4	TGTGCCAGCAGCCGGGGACAGGTGGAAGAAAAACTGTTTTTT	CASSRGQVEEKLFF
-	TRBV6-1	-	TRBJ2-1	TGTGCCAGCAGTGAGCCGGGGGCCTATGAGCAGTTCTTC	CASSEPGAYEQFF
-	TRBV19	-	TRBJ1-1	TGTGCCAGTAGTACGGGAGTTTGGGGCACTGAAGCTTTCTTT	CASSTGVWGTEAFF
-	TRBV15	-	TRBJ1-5	TGTGCCACCAGCAGAGAAGATAGCAATCAGCCCCAGCATTTT	CATSREDSNQPQHF
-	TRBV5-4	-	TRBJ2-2	TGTGCCAGCAGCTTGGCGGGTGCGAACACCGGGGAGCTGTTTTTT	CASSLAGANTGELFF